Each of the 13 T cell receptor beta chains below was sequenced from the same sample in a study of naive and memory T cell subsets. Broader study findings: A few larger clonotypes appeared in naive repertoires, especially CD8, possibly memory cells re-expressing CD45RA.

These TCRs are of unknown antigen specificity. Both TRBC1 and TRBC2 were covered by a beta constant-region primer of two equimolar oligonucleotides. The ligated cDNA underwent four PCR rounds using SP2 and nested alpha and beta constant-region primers. TCRdb analysed the UMI-ligation and nested PCR reads with MiXCR anew, one entry per CDR3 protein. The sample includes 150,000 or so distinct CDR3 sequences, about 23% of them seen just once. The specimen sequenced was naive CD4+ T cells from blood. The receptors derive from a human donor in good health.

This clonotype occurred many times. The gene calls are TRBV5-4 and TRBJ2-3; possible D gene TRBD2, 5 bases. The germline gives CDR1 SGHNT, CDR2 YYREEE (reference sequence). The V end was cut by 4 bases, the J end by 1 base, with 13 bases between. This CDR3 region has 15 residues. Written as DNA, the CDR3 is TGTGCCAGCAGCGCCATGAGCGGACGCACAGATACGCAGTATTTT. Translating it yields CASSAMSGRTDTQYF.

This clonotype was counted between two and nine times. The chain recombines TRBV25-1 with TRBJ2-2; D not certain. The length of the CDR3 is 15 residues. Germline V gene sequence: CDR1 MGHDK, CDR2 SYGVNS. With 4 bases removed from V and 4 bases from J, the gap between germline ends came to 13 bases. CDR3 nucleotides: TGTGCCAGCAGTGCTAGGACGGTGGGCACCGGGGAGCTGTTTTTT. Its protein product is CASSARTVGTGELFF. Full variable domain (remainder filled in from reference TRBV25-1 and TRBJ2-2): EADIYQTPRYLVIGTGKKITLECSQTMGHDKMYWYQQDPGMELHLIHYSYGVNSTEKGDLSSESTVSRIRTEHFPLTLESARPSHTSQYLCASSARTVGTGELFFGEGSRLTVL.

The rearrangement links TRBV24-1 to TRBJ2-1; 7 nucleotides agree with TRBD2. This CDR3 has 16 residues. The germline CDR1 and CDR2 sequences are KGHDR and SFDVKD. V lost 4 bases, J lost 9 bases, and 14 bases stayed unmatched. CDR3 amino acids: CATSDPAGPPGREQFF. CDR3 bases: TGTGCCACCAGTGACCCAGCGGGACCCCCGGGTCGTGAGCAGTTCTTC.

The rearrangement uses TRBV6-2 or TRBV6-3 and TRBJ2-7; 7 bases agree with TRBD1. V was clipped by 6 bases and J by 9 bases; unmatched bases: 8. CDR1 is MNHEY and CDR2 is SVGEGT in the germline V gene. CDR3 length equals 12 residues. Here the CDR3 DNA reads TGTGCCAGCAGCGACAGGGTCCACGGGCAGTACTTC. Its translation: CASSDRVHGQYF.

The genes are TRBV5-4 and TRBJ1-4; D call uncertain. This CDR3 has 14 amino acids. CDR1 is SGHNT and CDR2 is YYREEE in the germline V gene (reference sequence). Trimming took 0 bases from V and 8 from J, leaving 11 bases between them. DNA for the CDR3: TGTGCCAGCAGCTTGGGACAAATCCCAGAAAAACTGTTTTTT. This translates into CASSLGQIPEKLFF.

The DNA of the CDR3 is TGTGCCAGCAGGGGGACTATAGCCTACGAGCAGTACTTC. Its translation is CASRGTIAYEQYF. The chain carries TRBV6-5 and TRBJ2-7, with 7 bases fitting TRBD2. Per germline, CDR1 MNHEY and CDR2 SVGAGI. Trimming removed 6 bases from V and 2 bases from J; junction bases left unmatched: 4. The length of the CDR3 is 13 residues.

The genes are TRBV20-1 and TRBJ2-3; 9 bases match TRBD2. This CDR3 has 14 residues. After removal of 3 bases from V and 4 bases from J, the junction contained 5 bases not matched to a gene. The germline CDR1 and CDR2 sequences are DFQATT and SNEGSKA (reference sequence). The CDR3 nucleotides are TGCAGTGCTAGCGGTAGCGGGAGTGCAGATACGCAGTATTTT. This translates into CSASGSGSADTQYF.

This clonotype has just a few counts. The chain employs TRBV5-1 and TRBJ2-3, with TRBD2 matching 7 bases. The CDR3 length is 13 residues. Germline CDR1 and CDR2: SGHRS and YFSETQ. The trim removed 4 bases at V and 6 bases at J, leaving 5 bases unmatched. The CDR3 DNA follows: TGCGCCAGCAGCGTCGGGACTATGGATACGCAGTATTTT. It encodes CASSVGTMDTQYF.

V and J are TRBV12-3 or TRBV12-4 and TRBJ2-1; a possible D gene is TRBD2 (7 bases). CDR3 length: 15 amino acids. Trimming removed 5 bases at V and 9 bases at J, with 20 bases between. CDR3 amino acids: CASSPREGGFGEQFF. DNA for the CDR3: TGTGCCAGCAGTCCGAGGGAGGGGGGTTTCGGTGAGCAGTTCTTC.

This clonotype has only a few counts. This chain connects TRBV7-2 to TRBJ2-7; TRBD2 is a possible D gene (5 bases). V was pared by 5 bases and J by 5 bases, with 13 bases between. Germline CDR1 and CDR2: SGHTA and FQGNSA. The CDR3 has 13 residues. The CDR3 protein is CASSITSLHEQYF. DNA of the CDR3: TGTGCCAGCAGCATAACTAGTTTGCACGAGCAGTACTTC.

This clonotype was detected only once. The chain recombines TRBV6-4 with TRBJ1-5; D call uncertain. The CDR3 spans 15 residues. The V gene lost 0 bases and the J gene lost 1 base, with 7 bases spanning the gap. Germline values: CDR1 MRHNA, CDR2 SNTAGT. This chain's CDR3 is CASSDSGSSNQPQHF. The CDR3 nucleotides read TGTGCCAGCAGTGACTCAGGATCGAGCAATCAGCCCCAGCATTTT.

The CDR3 DNA is TGTGCCTGGAGTGTACCCGAACGGCCTAGCGCAATCTATGGCTACACCTTC. Translated, it gives CAWSVPERPSAIYGYTF. The chain employs TRBV30 and TRBJ1-2; D gene uncertain. Germline CDR1 GTSNPN, CDR2 SVGIG (reference sequence). The CDR3 contains 17 residues. V lost 0 bases and J 4 bases, leaving 21 bases between the germline ends.

The chain employs TRBV9 and TRBJ1-5; D gene unclear. Germline V CDR1 and CDR2: SGDLS, YYNGEE. The CDR3 runs 14 residues. V lost 0 bases to trimming and J lost 4 bases, with 8 bases between them. CDR3 nucleotide sequence: TGTGCCAGCAGCGTAGGAGGGAATAATCAGCCCCAGCATTTT. Residues: CASSVGGNNQPQHF.